The source of this T cell receptor beta chain is a study of blood T cell repertoires in COVID-19. Study details: The United States, Italy and Spain provided the acute and convalescent COVID-19 samples. PBMCs, B-cell-depleted T cells, or T cells provided the cDNA or gDNA that made up the material.

Germline values: CDR1 MNHEY, CDR2 SMNVEV (reference sequence). This CDR3 contains 13 residues. V was clipped by 4 bases and J by 8 bases, with 11 bases between them. Methods used by the authors: For nucleated cells, counts were estimated from reference gene primer amplification. The protocol was immunoSEQ multiplex PCR, while the TCRdb copy is restricted to in-frame clones and leaves out a portion. The DNA was the basis for D and trimming; V, J and clone size are from that table. The sample consists of some 120,000 clones, around 80% of them appearing once. The V and J genes are TRBV27 and TRBJ1-4; tentatively, D is TRBD1 (6 bases). Sequencing was carried out using peripheral blood. This receptor was taken from a man aged 65-85 years with acute or convalescent COVID-19. The CDR3, as DNA: TGTGCCAGCAGTTGGACAGTTGGCGAAAAACTGTTTTTT. Translated, it gives CASSWTVGEKLFF.